A selection of T cell receptor beta chains follows, all from one sample in a study of OX40 agonist ivuxolimab in advanced cancers. The data were produced by immunoSEQ multiplex PCR, yet TCRdb's version contains in-frame clones alone and is incomplete. The sample lists roughly 86,000 clones; about 89% were seen once. The specimen comprised CD4+ or CD8+ T cells sorted from blood, sampled in a trial of the OX40 agonist ivuxolimab. The receptors here all came from an adult with an advanced solid tumor such as melanoma, head and neck, liver or kidney cancer. Each CDR3 is given with its conserved first and last residue. D genes are given only for firm matches. Clone size, where shown, is once, few, many, or a class for clones that have expanded.

j_call: TRBJ1-2
v_call: TRBV7-9
clone_size: once
d_call: .
cdr3_aa: CASSPGSGGFRETNYGYTF
cdr3_nt: TGTGCCAGCAGTCCCGGGTCTGGGGGTTTTCGGGAGACTAACTATGGCTACACCTTC

j_call: TRBJ2-5
v_call: TRBV9
clone_size: .
d_call: .
cdr3_aa: CASSVGGLLQGTQYF
cdr3_nt: TGTGCCAGCAGCGTAGGGGGCCTCCTGCAGGGGACCCAGTACTTC

j_call: TRBJ2-7
v_call: TRBV4-1
clone_size: .
d_call: .
cdr3_aa: CASSQHRDSNYEQYF
cdr3_nt: TGCGCCAGCAGCCAACACCGGGACTCAAATTACGAGCAGTACTTC

j_call: TRBJ2-5
v_call: TRBV6-5
clone_size: .
d_call: .
cdr3_aa: CASSFQGQETQYF
cdr3_nt: TGTGCCAGCAGTTTCCAGGGACAAGAGACCCAGTACTTC

j_call: TRBJ2-7
v_call: TRBV6-1
clone_size: .
d_call: .
cdr3_aa: CASSVLGTQQYF
cdr3_nt: TGTGCCAGCAGTGTATTGGGGACACAGCAGTACTTC

j_call: TRBJ2-3
v_call: TRBV10-3
clone_size: .
d_call: .
cdr3_aa: CAISESLGGQGDTQYF
cdr3_nt: TGTGCCATCAGTGAGTCGCTCGGGGGGCAGGGAGATACGCAGTATTTT

j_call: TRBJ1-5
v_call: TRBV19
clone_size: .
d_call: TRBD1
cdr3_aa: CASSKGTGPWPQHF
cdr3_nt: TGTGCCAGTAGTAAAGGGACAGGGCCCTGGCCCCAGCATTTT

j_call: TRBJ1-2
v_call: TRBV28
clone_size: .
d_call: .
cdr3_aa: CASNPGTTDYGYTF
cdr3_nt: TGTGCCAGCAACCCCGGGACAACGGACTATGGCTACACCTTC

j_call: TRBJ2-5
v_call: TRBV19
clone_size: .
d_call: TRBD1
cdr3_aa: CASSIIDRGETQYF
cdr3_nt: TGTGCCAGTAGTATAATCGACAGGGGGGAGACCCAGTACTTC

j_call: TRBJ1-5
v_call: TRBV6-1
clone_size: .
d_call: TRBD1
cdr3_aa: CASRTGGNQPQHF
cdr3_nt: TGTGCCAGCAGGACAGGGGGAAATCAGCCCCAGCATTTT

j_call: TRBJ1-3
v_call: TRBV7-6
clone_size: .
d_call: .
cdr3_aa: CASSLYVAGHFRDTIYF
cdr3_nt: TGTGCCAGCAGCTTATATGTCGCGGGACATTTTAGAGACACCATATATTTT

j_call: TRBJ2-4
v_call: TRBV12-5
clone_size: .
d_call: .
cdr3_aa: CASGFGFRVGGNIQYF
cdr3_nt: TGTGCTAGTGGTTTTGGGTTCAGGGTGGGGGGTAACATTCAGTACTTC

j_call: TRBJ2-5
v_call: TRBV5-1
clone_size: .
d_call: TRBD2
cdr3_aa: CASSRWPSGSYQETQYF
cdr3_nt: TGCGCCAGCAGCCGTTGGCCTAGCGGGAGTTACCAGGAGACCCAGTACTTC

j_call: TRBJ2-7
v_call: TRBV4-1
clone_size: .
d_call: .
cdr3_aa: CASSPNRPNLGYEQYF
cdr3_nt: TGCGCCAGCAGCCCCAACCGTCCTAACCTCGGCTACGAGCAGTACTTC

j_call: TRBJ2-3
v_call: TRBV29-1
clone_size: .
d_call: TRBD2
cdr3_aa: CSVVFSGRAGDTQYF
cdr3_nt: TGCAGCGTAGTGTTTAGCGGGAGGGCCGGAGATACGCAGTATTTT

j_call: TRBJ2-1
v_call: TRBV4-1
clone_size: .
d_call: TRBD2
cdr3_aa: CASSLGFARTSGGQRQFF
cdr3_nt: TGCGCCAGCAGCCTCGGTTTCGCTCGGACTAGCGGGGGCCAGAGGCAGTTCTTC

j_call: TRBJ2-3
v_call: TRBV27
clone_size: .
d_call: .
cdr3_aa: CASSLRPATTSTDTQYF
cdr3_nt: TGTGCCAGCAGTTTAAGGCCAGCTACAACTAGCACAGATACGCAGTATTTT

j_call: TRBJ1-1
v_call: TRBV28
clone_size: .
d_call: .
cdr3_aa: CASKGRANTEAFF
cdr3_nt: TGTGCCAGCAAAGGGCGGGCAAACACTGAAGCTTTCTTT

j_call: TRBJ1-1
v_call: TRBV5-5
clone_size: few
d_call: .
cdr3_aa: CASSFVGAAGQSEAFF
cdr3_nt: TGTGCCAGCAGCTTTGTTGGCGCGGCAGGTCAATCGGAAGCTTTCTTT

j_call: TRBJ2-1
v_call: TRBV5-4
clone_size: .
d_call: .
cdr3_aa: CASSRLRGVDNEQFF
cdr3_nt: TGTGCCAGCAGCCGTCTTAGGGGGGTTGACAATGAGCAGTTCTTC

j_call: TRBJ2-1
v_call: TRBV9
clone_size: .
d_call: .
cdr3_aa: CASSGDLSSYNEQFF
cdr3_nt: TGTGCCAGCAGCGGGGACTTGTCCTCCTACAATGAGCAGTTCTTC

j_call: TRBJ2-3
v_call: TRBV7-2
clone_size: .
d_call: TRBD1
cdr3_aa: CASSPPNRGADTQYF
cdr3_nt: TGTGCCAGCAGCCCTCCAAACAGGGGGGCAGATACGCAGTATTTT

j_call: TRBJ2-1
v_call: TRBV7-6
clone_size: .
d_call: TRBD1
cdr3_aa: CASSLAGQGNNEQFF
cdr3_nt: TGTGCCAGCAGCTTAGCGGGACAGGGCAACAATGAGCAGTTCTTC

j_call: TRBJ1-5
v_call: TRBV12-2
clone_size: .
d_call: .
cdr3_aa: CASRLGPGGNNQPQHF
cdr3_nt: TGTGCAAGTCGCTTAGGGCCAGGGGGAAACAATCAGCCCCAGCATTTT

j_call: TRBJ1-4
v_call: TRBV19
clone_size: .
d_call: TRBD1
cdr3_aa: CASSTIEGATNEKLFF
cdr3_nt: TGTGCCAGTAGTACTATCGAGGGGGCTACTAATGAAAAACTGTTTTTT

j_call: TRBJ2-3
v_call: TRBV10-3
clone_size: .
d_call: .
cdr3_aa: CAISFRITDTQYF
cdr3_nt: TGTGCCATCAGTTTCCGAATTACAGATACGCAGTATTTT

j_call: TRBJ2-7
v_call: TRBV2
clone_size: .
d_call: .
cdr3_aa: CASSDLRDVEQYF
cdr3_nt: TGTGCCAGCAGTGATCTCCGGGACGTCGAGCAGTACTTC

j_call: TRBJ2-3
v_call: TRBV27
clone_size: .
d_call: .
cdr3_aa: CASSSGGTDTQYF
cdr3_nt: TGTGCCAGCAGTTCGGGGGGCACAGATACGCAGTATTTT

j_call: TRBJ2-5
v_call: TRBV2
clone_size: once
d_call: .
cdr3_aa: CASSDIEETQYF
cdr3_nt: TGTGCCAGCAGTGATATAGAGGAGACCCAGTACTTC

j_call: TRBJ1-1
v_call: TRBV5-1
clone_size: .
d_call: TRBD1
cdr3_aa: CASSPGQVRGDTEAFF
cdr3_nt: TGCGCCAGCAGCCCCGGACAGGTCCGGGGGGACACTGAAGCTTTCTTT

j_call: TRBJ2-5
v_call: TRBV5-4
clone_size: few
d_call: TRBD2
cdr3_aa: CASSTLAGGQETQYF
cdr3_nt: TGTGCCAGCAGCACACTAGCGGGGGGGCAAGAGACCCAGTACTTC

j_call: TRBJ1-4
v_call: TRBV19
clone_size: .
d_call: TRBD1
cdr3_aa: CASRQGGTNEKLFF
cdr3_nt: TGTGCCAGTAGGCAGGGGGGGACTAATGAAAAACTGTTTTTT

j_call: TRBJ1-2
v_call: TRBV7-2
clone_size: .
d_call: TRBD1
cdr3_aa: CASSLDRGPLYGYTF
cdr3_nt: TGTGCCAGCAGCCTAGACAGGGGTCCCCTCTATGGCTACACCTTC

j_call: TRBJ1-5
v_call: TRBV28
clone_size: .
d_call: TRBD1
cdr3_aa: CASSLGTGQNQPQHF
cdr3_nt: TGTGCCAGCAGTTTAGGGACAGGTCAAAATCAGCCCCAGCATTTT

j_call: TRBJ2-7
v_call: TRBV5-1
clone_size: .
d_call: TRBD1
cdr3_aa: CASRPGTGGYEQYF
cdr3_nt: TGCGCCAGCAGACCCGGGACAGGGGGCTACGAGCAGTACTTC

j_call: TRBJ2-1
v_call: TRBV18
clone_size: once
d_call: TRBD2
cdr3_aa: CASTPRTTSAYNEQFF
cdr3_nt: TGTGCCAGCACTCCTCGCACGACTAGCGCCTACAATGAGCAGTTCTTC

j_call: TRBJ1-5
v_call: TRBV19
clone_size: once
d_call: .
cdr3_aa: CASSMNSYQPQHF
cdr3_nt: TGTGCCAGTAGTATGAACAGTTATCAGCCCCAGCATTTT

j_call: TRBJ2-7
v_call: TRBV5-4
clone_size: .
d_call: TRBD2
cdr3_aa: CASSIYSGGSYEQYF
cdr3_nt: TGTGCCAGCAGCATCTACTCGGGGGGCTCCTACGAGCAGTACTTC

j_call: TRBJ1-2
v_call: TRBV5-5
clone_size: .
d_call: .
cdr3_aa: CASTPSPGGDYGYTF
cdr3_nt: TGTGCCAGCACCCCCTCCCCCGGGGGCGACTATGGCTACACCTTC

j_call: TRBJ1-5
v_call: TRBV28
clone_size: .
d_call: TRBD1
cdr3_aa: CASTTGGANIGNQPQHF
cdr3_nt: TGTGCCAGCACGACAGGGGGCGCGAATATTGGCAATCAGCCCCAGCATTTT

j_call: TRBJ1-1
v_call: TRBV5-1
clone_size: .
d_call: .
cdr3_aa: CASSFEGGNTEAFF
cdr3_nt: TGCGCCAGCAGCTTTGAGGGAGGGAACACTGAAGCTTTCTTT

j_call: TRBJ1-2
v_call: TRBV5-1
clone_size: .
d_call: TRBD1
cdr3_aa: CASSFGDRGGPYGYTF
cdr3_nt: TGCGCCAGCAGCTTCGGGGACAGAGGAGGCCCCTATGGCTACACCTTC

j_call: TRBJ2-5
v_call: TRBV14
clone_size: .
d_call: .
cdr3_aa: CASSPPGARQETQYF
cdr3_nt: TGTGCCAGCAGCCCTCCAGGGGCCCGTCAAGAGACCCAGTACTTC

j_call: TRBJ1-1
v_call: TRBV18
clone_size: .
d_call: TRBD1
cdr3_aa: CASSPGTAMNTEAFF
cdr3_nt: TGTGCCAGCTCACCAGGGACAGCGATGAACACTGAAGCTTTCTTT

j_call: TRBJ2-2
v_call: TRBV6-6
clone_size: .
d_call: TRBD1
cdr3_aa: CASSHRQGVVAGELFF
cdr3_nt: TGTGCCAGCAGCCATCGACAGGGGGTGGTAGCCGGGGAGCTGTTTTTT

j_call: TRBJ2-4
v_call: TRBV28
clone_size: .
d_call: .
cdr3_aa: CASSLLDGFKNIQYF
cdr3_nt: TGTGCCAGCAGTTTACTCGACGGATTCAAAAACATTCAGTACTTC

j_call: TRBJ2-3
v_call: TRBV11-3
clone_size: .
d_call: TRBD2
cdr3_aa: CASSLDLAGGTDTQYF
cdr3_nt: TGTGCCAGCAGCTTAGACCTAGCGGGGGGGACAGATACGCAGTATTTT

j_call: TRBJ2-5
v_call: TRBV7-2
clone_size: .
d_call: TRBD1
cdr3_aa: CASSSRQGAMGTQYF
cdr3_nt: TGTGCCAGCAGCTCCCGACAGGGGGCAATGGGGACCCAGTACTTC

j_call: TRBJ1-1
v_call: TRBV5-6
clone_size: .
d_call: .
cdr3_aa: CASSLVDRNTEAFF
cdr3_nt: TGTGCCAGCAGCTTAGTGGACAGAAACACTGAAGCTTTCTTT

j_call: TRBJ1-4
v_call: TRBV4-1
clone_size: .
d_call: .
cdr3_aa: CASSPQGGSEKLFF
cdr3_nt: TGCGCCAGCAGTCCACAGGGAGGGAGTGAAAAACTGTTTTTT

j_call: TRBJ1-1
v_call: TRBV7-9
clone_size: .
d_call: TRBD1
cdr3_aa: CASRLGTGNEAFF
cdr3_nt: TGTGCCAGCAGGTTGGGGACAGGGAATGAAGCTTTCTTT

j_call: TRBJ2-2
v_call: TRBV6-8
clone_size: .
d_call: .
cdr3_aa: CASSTSRRGPTGELFF
cdr3_nt: TGTGCCAGCAGTACCAGCCGGCGGGGACCTACCGGGGAGCTGTTTTTT